A single sample is the source of the 27 T cell receptor beta chains below, sequenced in a study of blood T cell repertoires in COVID-19. The method was immunoSEQ multiplex PCR; TCRdb's version includes in-frame clones alone and lacks a portion of them. The table shows roughly 170,000 clones, with approximately 81% occurring only once. Sequencing was performed on PBMCs or T cells enriched from blood (not recorded which). The source of these receptors is a woman aged 40 to 55 with acute COVID-19.

The chain is built from TRBV24-1 and TRBJ2-3; D ambiguous. The CDR3 contains 13 residues. Trimming removed 3 bases at V and 5 bases at J, with 8 bases between. From germline, CDR1 is KGHDR and CDR2 SFDVKD. The CDR3 is CATSDASEDTQYF. CDR3 nucleotide sequence: TGTGCCACCAGTGATGCCAGCGAAGATACGCAGTATTTT.

The rearrangement links TRBV24-1 to TRBJ2-3; 10 bases are a match to TRBD1. J was trimmed by 4 bases and V by 3 bases; bases with no gene match: 6. The CDR3 consists of 16 residues. CDR1 is KGHDR and CDR2 is SFDVKD in the germline V gene. The CDR3 spells CATSDPGQGGSDTQYF. The CDR3 region has the DNA TGTGCCACCAGTGATCCCGGACAGGGGGGGTCAGATACGCAGTATTTT.

J is TRBJ2-1 and V is TRBV19; D is unresolved. In germline, CDR1 is LNHDA, CDR2 SQIVND (reference sequence). The CDR3 contains 16 residues. V was pared by 5 bases and J by 0 bases, with 14 bases between. The CDR3 nucleotides are TGTGCCAGTAGTCGAGAATTTATGAGCTCCTACAATGAGCAGTTCTTC. It yields the protein CASSREFMSSYNEQFF.

In DNA form, the CDR3 reads TGTGCCAGCAGCGGGGCGGGGACTCCCTACAATGAGCAGTTCTTC. Its protein product is CASSGAGTPYNEQFF. V gene TRBV9 combines with J gene TRBJ2-1, with D perhaps matching TRBD2 (6 bases). Germline V gene data show CDR1 as SGDLS and CDR2 as YYNGEE. This CDR3 has 15 residues. Deletions cut 3 bases from V and 2 bases from J, with 12 bases between.

J is TRBJ2-4 and V is TRBV25-1; 7 bases are a match to TRBD2. Germline V CDR1 and CDR2: MGHDK, SYGVNS. The CDR3 has 15 amino acids. V dropped 4 bases and J dropped 0; count of bases not matched to a gene: 3. DNA for the CDR3: TGTGCCAGCAGTGGGGAGGGTGGAGCCAAAAACATTCAGTACTTC. It codes for CASSGEGGAKNIQYF.

This clone turned up a few times. J is TRBJ1-2 and V is TRBV7-2; possibly TRBD1 for D (5 bases). From germline, CDR1 is SGHTA and CDR2 FQGNSA. V lost 0 bases, J lost 4 bases, and 9 bases lay in between. The CDR3 is 14 residues long. The CDR3 region has the DNA TGTGCCAGCAGCTTAGCGACAGCCTCCTATGGCTACACCTTC. The encoded protein is CASSLATASYGYTF.

The chain couples TRBV3-1 (or the pseudogene TRBV3-2) to TRBJ2-7, with TRBD1 identical over 8 bases. This CDR3 is built from 13 residues. After removal of 5 bases from V and 2 bases from J, the junction contained 2 bases not matched to a gene. The germline gives CDR1 LGHDT, CDR2 YNNKEL (reference sequence). In nucleotides, the CDR3 is TGTGCCAGCAGCTACAGGGGGGCCTACGAGCAGTACTTC. Translating gives CASSYRGAYEQYF.

V gene TRBV6-4 combines with J gene TRBJ2-7; 10 nucleotides match TRBD2. With V trimmed by 6 bases and J by 3 bases, 11 bases remained unmatched. The CDR3 totals 16 residues. Germline CDR1 is MRHNA and CDR2 is SNTAGT. The CDR3 DNA follows: TGTGCCAGCAGGGGGGGCGGGACTAGCGAACTCTACGAGCAGTACTTC. This codes for CASRGGGTSELYEQYF.

This rearrangement joins TRBV29-1 to TRBJ2-1; D might be TRBD1 (5 bases). This CDR3 has 12 amino acids. The germline V gene encodes CDR1 SQVTM and CDR2 ANQGSEA. Trimming took off 8 bases at V and 7 bases at J, with 15 bases between the two ends. The chain's CDR3 is CSIRGTLNEQFF. The CDR3 nucleotides are TGCAGCATAAGGGGAACTCTTAATGAGCAGTTCTTC.

This clone has only a few counts. The J gene is TRBJ2-1, the V gene TRBV9; TRBD2 matches 7 bases. CDR3 length: 16 amino acids. Germline CDR1 SGDLS, CDR2 YYNGEE. The V and J ends lost 0 bases and 4 bases, in that order; junction bases with no gene match: 7. In DNA, the CDR3 is TGTGCCAGCAGCGTAGGGGGTAGCGGGTATTACAATGAGCAGTTCTTC. Translation: CASSVGGSGYYNEQFF.

This chain uses TRBV7-9 with TRBJ2-5; a weak D match, TRBD2 (6 bases). CDR1 is SEHNR, CDR2 FQNEAQ, per germline (reference sequence). The CDR3 length is 15 residues. V lost 5 bases, J lost 1 base, and 14 bases lay in between. CDR3 nucleotides: TGTGCCAGCAGCAGCTTAGGAGGGATCCAAGAGACCCAGTACTTC. Its translation is CASSSLGGIQETQYF.

This clone was seen repeatedly, ten times or more. The chain combines TRBV2 with TRBJ2-2, with D maybe TRBD2 (5 bases). CDR3 length: 16 residues. Germline CDR1 is SNHLY and CDR2 is FYNNEI. Trimming left V 6 bases short and J 7 bases short, with 21 bases between. The CDR3 spells CASSWGLADLGGELFF. CDR3 DNA: TGTGCCAGCAGCTGGGGTCTAGCCGACTTGGGCGGGGAGCTGTTTTTT.

V is TRBV7-8 and J is TRBJ1-5; the D is unclear. With 1 base removed from V and 4 bases from J, the gap between germline ends came to 8 bases. The germline gives CDR1 SGHVS, CDR2 FQNEAQ. The CDR3 covers 14 residues. In DNA form, the CDR3 reads TGTGCCAGCAGCTTAGTGTGGAGAAATCAGCCCCAGCATTTT. Its protein is CASSLVWRNQPQHF.

The gene calls are TRBV2 and TRBJ2-1, with 8 bases identical to TRBD2. Germline V CDR1 and CDR2: SNHLY, FYNNEI. The CDR3 consists of 16 residues. V shed 4 bases and J 0 bases; nucleotides not matched to a gene: 5. The chain's CDR3 is CASSVLAGFSYNEQFF. As DNA, the CDR3 is TGTGCCAGCAGTGTATTAGCGGGATTCTCCTACAATGAGCAGTTCTTC.

The chain uses TRBV11-2 and TRBJ1-6, with no clear D. Trimming took 0 bases from V and 11 from J, leaving 14 bases between them. Germline V gene lookup returns CDR1 SGHAT and CDR2 FQNNGV. This CDR3 spans 15 amino acids. This CDR3 reads CASSLESFPSPPLHF. CDR3 in DNA: TGTGCCAGCAGCTTAGAATCTTTCCCGAGCCCACCCCTCCACTTT.

The V call is TRBV18, the J call TRBJ2-3; D gene ambiguous. Germline V CDR1 and CDR2: KGHSH, LQKENI. The CDR3 is made up of 14 amino acids. V was clipped by 2 bases and J by 3 bases, with 9 bases between them. In nucleotides, the CDR3 is TGTGCCAGCTCACCAGAGGTCGCTACAGATACGCAGTATTTT. Translating gives CASSPEVATDTQYF.

This clone occurred once. This chain connects TRBV5-1 to TRBJ2-5; possibly TRBD2 for D (6 bases). Germline V gene lookup returns CDR1 SGHRS and CDR2 YFSETQ. There are 13 residues in the CDR3. V lost 4 bases and J lost 5, with 12 bases in between. CDR3 sequence (DNA): TGCGCCAGCAGCACCGGGGGATCGGAGACCCAGTACTTC. Translation gives CASSTGGSETQYF.

This clone was recorded only once. CDR3 residues: CASSMQGASGEKLFF. CDR3 nucleotides: TGCGCCAGCAGCATGCAGGGGGCGAGTGGTGAAAAACTGTTTTTT. The chain carries TRBV5-1 and TRBJ1-4; 8 bases map to TRBD1. Germline values: CDR1 SGHRS, CDR2 YFSETQ. CDR3 size: 15 residues. After removal of 4 bases from V and 7 bases from J, the junction contained 9 bases not matched to a gene.

The chain uses TRBV10-3 and TRBJ1-5; D is unclear. The germline V and J ends were trimmed by 5 bases and 1 base, with 6 bases remaining between them. This CDR3 is 13 amino acids long. Germline V gene sequence: CDR1 ENHRY, CDR2 SYGVKD. The CDR3, as DNA: TGTGCCATCAGTCCAGGAAGCAATCAGCCCCAGCATTTT. Its translation is CAISPGSNQPQHF.

This clone appeared once. The chain recombines TRBV11-2 with TRBJ2-7, with D maybe TRBD1 (6 bases). From germline, CDR1 is SGHAT and CDR2 FQNNGV. Trimming left V 5 bases short and J 5 bases short, with 16 bases between. The CDR3 totals 14 residues. The CDR3 bases are TGTGCCAGCAGCCCGACAACAGGGACCCACGAGCAGTACTTC. Translated: CASSPTTGTHEQYF.

This sequence joins TRBV5-6 and TRBJ2-2, with TRBD2 matching over 12 bases. The J segment lost 4 bases and the V segment lost 5 bases, leaving 9 bases of the junction unmatched. Germline V gene sequence: CDR1 SGHDT, CDR2 YYEEEE. This CDR3 has 17 residues. CDR3: CASSGGLAGDFTGELFF. DNA of the CDR3: TGTGCCAGCAGTGGGGGACTAGCGGGTGACTTCACCGGGGAGCTGTTTTTT.

The rearrangement links TRBV14 to TRBJ1-3; 7 nucleotides match TRBD1. The V gene's germline CDR1 is SGHDN and CDR2 FVKESK. The CDR3 sequence is 14 residues long. V lost 4 bases, J lost 4 bases, and 4 bases stayed unmatched. The CDR3: CASSRKGAGNTIYF. CDR3 nucleotides: TGTGCCAGCAGCCGGAAGGGGGCCGGAAACACCATATATTTT.

This clone was found many times. This rearrangement joins TRBV6-6 to TRBJ2-1, with 10 bases aligning to TRBD2. Unmatched junction bases numbered 10, after V lost 5 bases and J lost 0 bases. CDR3 length equals 18 residues. Germline CDR1 reads MNHNY; CDR2 reads SVGAGI (reference sequence). The CDR3 reads CASSPSGSIEGSYNEQFF. CDR3 nucleotides: TGTGCCAGCAGTCCTAGCGGGAGCATTGAGGGCTCCTACAATGAGCAGTTCTTC.

This chain connects TRBV27 to TRBJ2-2, with D possibly being TRBD1 (5 bases). Trimming took 6 bases from V and 11 from J, leaving 13 bases between them. Germline V gives CDR1 MNHEY, CDR2 SMNVEV (reference sequence). The length of the CDR3 is 12 residues. The CDR3 nucleotides read TGTGCCAGCAGGGGTGTAAGGGGTGAGCTGTTTTTT. As protein: CASRGVRGELFF.

V usage is TRBV19 and J usage is TRBJ1-1; weak D call: TRBD1 (6 bases). The germline gives CDR1 LNHDA, CDR2 SQIVND (reference sequence). Trimming removed 5 bases from V and 0 bases from J, with 16 bases in between. This CDR3 is built from 16 residues. The CDR3 bases are TGTGCCAGTAGTTTTGGGGCAGGGGTGATGAACACTGAAGCTTTCTTT. It translates to CASSFGAGVMNTEAFF.

This clone was detected only a few times. This sequence joins TRBV25-1 and TRBJ2-2, with a weak D call TRBD1 (6 bases). The V gene's germline CDR1 is MGHDK and CDR2 SYGVNS. CDR3 size: 15 residues. V lost 1 base, J lost 3 bases, and 9 bases lay in between. This CDR3 reads CASSELNRDTGELFF. The CDR3, as DNA: TGTGCCAGCAGTGAATTGAACAGGGACACCGGGGAGCTGTTTTTT.

The genes are TRBV7-6 and TRBJ2-1; TRBD2 agrees at 8 bases. Germline values: CDR1 SGHVS, CDR2 FNYEAQ. The J segment lost 5 bases and the V segment lost 1 base, leaving 7 bases of the junction unmatched. The CDR3 consists of 16 residues. CDR3 coding DNA: TGTGCCAGCAGCTTAGGCGGTAGCGGGGTAAACAATGAGCAGTTCTTC. Its translation is CASSLGGSGVNNEQFF.